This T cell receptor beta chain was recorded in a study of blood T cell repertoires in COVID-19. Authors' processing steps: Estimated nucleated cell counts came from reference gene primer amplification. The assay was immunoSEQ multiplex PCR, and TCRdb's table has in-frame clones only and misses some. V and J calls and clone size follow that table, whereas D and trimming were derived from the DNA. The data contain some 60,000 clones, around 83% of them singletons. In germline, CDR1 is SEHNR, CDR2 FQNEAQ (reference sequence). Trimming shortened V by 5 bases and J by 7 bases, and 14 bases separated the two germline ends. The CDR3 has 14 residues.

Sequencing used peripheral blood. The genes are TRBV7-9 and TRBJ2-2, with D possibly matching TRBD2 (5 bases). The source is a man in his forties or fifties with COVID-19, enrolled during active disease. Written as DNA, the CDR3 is TGTGCCAGCAGCCCCCTGGCTCGGGGCGGGGAGCTGTTTTTT. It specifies CASSPLARGGELFF. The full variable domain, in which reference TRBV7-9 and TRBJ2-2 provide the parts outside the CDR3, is DTGVSQNPRHKITKRGQNVTFRCDPISEHNRLYWYRQTLGQGPEFLTYFQNEAQLEKSRLLSDRFSAERPKGSFSTLEIQRTEQGDSAMYLCASSPLARGGELFFGEGSRLTVL.